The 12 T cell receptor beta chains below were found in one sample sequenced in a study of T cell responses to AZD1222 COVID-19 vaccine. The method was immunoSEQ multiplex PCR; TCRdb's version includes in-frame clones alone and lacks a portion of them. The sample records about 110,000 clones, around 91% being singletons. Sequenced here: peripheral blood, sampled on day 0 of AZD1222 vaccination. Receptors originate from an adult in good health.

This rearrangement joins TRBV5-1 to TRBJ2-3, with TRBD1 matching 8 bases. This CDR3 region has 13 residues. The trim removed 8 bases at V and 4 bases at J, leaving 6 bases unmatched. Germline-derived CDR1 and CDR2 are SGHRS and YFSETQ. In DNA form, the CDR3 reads TGCGCCAGTGGGACAGGCGGGTCAGATACGCAGTATTTT. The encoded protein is CASGTGGSDTQYF.

CDR3 amino acids: CASSPLGQGSGTQYF. In DNA form, the CDR3 reads TGTGCCAGCAGCCCGCTGGGACAGGGAAGCGGGACCCAGTACTTC. The V call is TRBV14, the J call TRBJ2-5; 9 bases map to TRBD1. The CDR3 has 15 amino acids. The ends lost 4 bases at V and 7 bases at J; junction bases unmatched: 10. Germline V gene data show CDR1 as SGHDN and CDR2 as FVKESK.

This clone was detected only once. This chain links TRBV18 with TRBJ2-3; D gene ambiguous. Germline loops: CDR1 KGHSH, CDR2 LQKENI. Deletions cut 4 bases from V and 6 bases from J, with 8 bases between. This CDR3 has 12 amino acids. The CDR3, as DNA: TGTGCCAGCTCACGGCAAACCGATACGCAGTATTTT. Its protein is CASSRQTDTQYF. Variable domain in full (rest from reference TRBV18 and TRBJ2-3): NAGVMQNPRHLVRRRGQEARLRCSPMKGHSHVYWYRQLPEEGLKFMVYLQKENIIDESGMPKERFSAEFPKEGPSILRIQQVVRGDSAAYFCASSRQTDTQYFGPGTRLTVL.

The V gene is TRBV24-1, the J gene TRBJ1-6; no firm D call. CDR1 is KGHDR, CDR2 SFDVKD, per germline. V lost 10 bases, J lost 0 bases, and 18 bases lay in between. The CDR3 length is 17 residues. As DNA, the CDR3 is TGTGCCACTATAGTTACCCGAACCAGCTCCTATAATTCACCCCTCCACTTT. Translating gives CATIVTRTSSYNSPLHF.

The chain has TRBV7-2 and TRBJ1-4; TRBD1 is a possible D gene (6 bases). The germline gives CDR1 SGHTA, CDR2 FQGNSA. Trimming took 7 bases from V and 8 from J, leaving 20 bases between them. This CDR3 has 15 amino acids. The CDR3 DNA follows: TGTGCCAGCACCGAGGGGGGGGCATATCGGGAAAAACTGTTTTTT. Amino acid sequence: CASTEGGAYREKLFF.

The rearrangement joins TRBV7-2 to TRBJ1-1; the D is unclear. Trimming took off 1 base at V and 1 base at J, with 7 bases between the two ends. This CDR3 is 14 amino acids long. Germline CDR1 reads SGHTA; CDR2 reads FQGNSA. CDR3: CASSLGRTNTEAFF. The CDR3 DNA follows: TGTGCCAGCAGCTTAGGGCGGACGAACACTGAAGCTTTCTTT.

CDR3 protein: CASSPDPGPYGYTF. DNA for the CDR3: TGTGCCAGCAGCCCAGACCCGGGACCTTATGGCTACACCTTC. J is TRBJ1-2 and V is TRBV7-2; maybe TRBD1 (5 bases). From germline, CDR1 is SGHTA and CDR2 FQGNSA. Between the trimmed V and J ends, which lost 5 bases and 5 bases, there was a span of 15 bases. The CDR3 contains 14 residues.

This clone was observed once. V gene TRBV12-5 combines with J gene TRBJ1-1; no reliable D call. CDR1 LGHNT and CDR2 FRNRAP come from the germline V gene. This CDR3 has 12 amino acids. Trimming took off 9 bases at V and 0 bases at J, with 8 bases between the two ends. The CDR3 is CASSIMNTEAFF. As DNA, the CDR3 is TGTGCTAGCTCTATAATGAACACTGAAGCTTTCTTT.

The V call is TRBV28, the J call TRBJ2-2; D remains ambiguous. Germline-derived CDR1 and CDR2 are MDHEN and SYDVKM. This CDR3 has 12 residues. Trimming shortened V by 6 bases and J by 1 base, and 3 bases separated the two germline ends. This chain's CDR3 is CASRKNTGELFF. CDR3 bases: TGTGCCAGCAGAAAGAACACCGGGGAGCTGTTTTTT.

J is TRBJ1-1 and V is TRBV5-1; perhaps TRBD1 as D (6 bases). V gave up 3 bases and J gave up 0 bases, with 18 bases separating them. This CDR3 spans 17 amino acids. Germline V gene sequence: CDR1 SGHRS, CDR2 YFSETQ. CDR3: CASSWVGGPGLNTEAFF. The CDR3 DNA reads TGCGCCAGCAGCTGGGTAGGGGGGCCAGGACTGAACACTGAAGCTTTCTTT. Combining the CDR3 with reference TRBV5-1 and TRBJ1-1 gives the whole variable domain KAGVTQTPRYLIKTRGQQVTLSCSPISGHRSVSWYQQTPGQGLQFLFEYFSETQRNKGNFPGRFSGRQFSNSRSEMNVSTLELGDSALYLCASSWVGGPGLNTEAFFGQGTRLTVV.

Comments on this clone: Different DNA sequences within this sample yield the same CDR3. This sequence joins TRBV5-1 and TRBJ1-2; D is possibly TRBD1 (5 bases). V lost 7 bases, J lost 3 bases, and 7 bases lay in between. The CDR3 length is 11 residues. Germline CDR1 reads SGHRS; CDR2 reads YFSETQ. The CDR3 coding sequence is TGCGCCAGCGGGGGAGACTATGGCTACACCTTC. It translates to CASGGDYGYTF.

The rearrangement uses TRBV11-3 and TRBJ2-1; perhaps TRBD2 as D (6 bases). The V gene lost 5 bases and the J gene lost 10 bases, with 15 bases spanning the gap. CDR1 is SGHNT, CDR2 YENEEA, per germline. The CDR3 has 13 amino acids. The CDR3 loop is CASSTVLGGEQFF. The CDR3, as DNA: TGTGCCAGCAGCACCGTACTAGGAGGGGAGCAGTTCTTC.